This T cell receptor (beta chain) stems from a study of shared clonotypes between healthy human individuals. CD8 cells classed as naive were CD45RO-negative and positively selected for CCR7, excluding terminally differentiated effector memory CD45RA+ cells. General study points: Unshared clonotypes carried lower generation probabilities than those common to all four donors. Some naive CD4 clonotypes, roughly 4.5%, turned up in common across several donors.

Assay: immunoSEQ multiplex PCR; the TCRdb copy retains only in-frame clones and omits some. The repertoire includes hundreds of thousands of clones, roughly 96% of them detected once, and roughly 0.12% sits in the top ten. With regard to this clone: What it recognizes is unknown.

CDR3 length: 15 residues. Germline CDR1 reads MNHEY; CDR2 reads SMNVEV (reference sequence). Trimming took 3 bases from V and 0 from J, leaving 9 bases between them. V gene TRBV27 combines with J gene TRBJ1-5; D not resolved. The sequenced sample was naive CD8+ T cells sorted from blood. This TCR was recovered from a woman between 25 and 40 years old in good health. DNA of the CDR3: TGTGCCAGCAGTTTCAGTAGGAGTAGCAATCAGCCCCAGCATTTT. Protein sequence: CASSFSRSSNQPQHF.